Listed here is a single TCR beta chain. As originally analysed: Amplification with reference gene primers provided the estimates of nucleated cell counts. Libraries were prepared by immunoSEQ multiplex PCR; TCRdb keeps only in-frame clonotypes and omits some of them. That table gives V, J and clone size, and the DNA gave D and trimming. The sample includes almost 200,000 clones, 85% to 90% of them seen just once. The germline CDR1 and CDR2 sequences are LGHNA and YNFKEQ. Trimming shortened V by 5 bases and J by 5 bases, and 18 bases separated the two germline ends. The CDR3 totals 15 residues. This entry comes from a study of blood T cell repertoires in COVID-19. About the study: Italy, Spain and the United States were the sources of the convalescent and acute COVID-19 samples. In each case, the material was cDNA or gDNA derived from T cells, B-cell-depleted T cells, or PBMCs.

This receptor was identified in a woman in her 70s with acute or convalescent COVID-19. The sample comprised peripheral blood. The chain uses TRBV4-2 and TRBJ1-2; D is undetermined. For the CDR3, the DNA is TGTGCCAGCAGCAGGCGAGACTTATCAAGTTATGGCTACACCTTC. Translation: CASSRRDLSSYGYTF.